The next 16 T cell receptor beta chains were all read from a single sample in a study of blood T cell repertoires in COVID-19. Produced via immunoSEQ multiplex PCR; TCRdb's table is partial and in-frame only. The top ten clones hold roughly 2.6% of a sample with 100,000 to 150,000 clones, approximately 79% of them seen once. The sequenced sample was peripheral blood. These receptors were taken from a man aged 50 or older with acute or convalescent COVID-19.

This clone was counted a few times. This sequence joins TRBV6-5 and TRBJ1-3; D not certain. Germline V CDR1 and CDR2: MNHEY, SVGAGI. The V gene lost 0 bases and the J gene lost 0 bases, with 9 bases spanning the gap. The CDR3 is 16 amino acids. CDR3 sequence reads: CASSYSASGSGNTIYF. The CDR3 nucleotides are TGTGCCAGCAGTTACTCCGCGTCAGGCTCTGGAAACACCATATATTTT.

The chain combines TRBV19 with TRBJ1-6; D is ambiguous. Trimming removed 3 bases from V and 1 base from J, with 13 bases in between. The CDR3 extends over 17 amino acids. Germline CDR1 reads LNHDA; CDR2 reads SQIVND (reference sequence). The CDR3 is CASSIWPGTSYNSPLHF. CDR3 nucleotides: TGTGCCAGTAGTATTTGGCCGGGAACGTCCTATAATTCACCCCTCCACTTT. The whole variable domain, remainder taken from reference TRBV19 and TRBJ1-6, is DGGITQSPKYLFRKEGQNVTLSCEQNLNHDAMYWYRQDPGQGLRLIYYSQIVNDFQKGDIAEGYSVSREKKESFPLTVTSAQKNPTAFYLCASSIWPGTSYNSPLHFGNGTRLTVT.

The chain combines TRBV30 with TRBJ2-3; 15 nucleotides line up with TRBD2. Trimming cost V 3 bases and J 6 bases; bases outside gene matches: 1. The CDR3 covers 14 residues. Germline values: CDR1 GTSNPN, CDR2 SVGIG (reference sequence). This chain's CDR3 is CAWSGTSGGDTQYF. CDR3 coding DNA: TGTGCCTGGAGCGGGACTAGCGGGGGGGATACGCAGTATTTT.

The chain has TRBV6-4 and TRBJ2-3, with TRBD2 identical over 7 bases. This CDR3 region has 15 residues. Looked up from germline, CDR1 is MRHNA and CDR2 is SNTAGT. With V trimmed by 6 bases and J by 0 bases, 6 bases remained unmatched. This chain's CDR3 is CASREFSGSTDTQYF. CDR3 nucleotides: TGTGCCAGCAGGGAGTTTAGCGGGAGCACAGATACGCAGTATTTT.

V is TRBV7-8 and J is TRBJ2-1; 9 bases line up with TRBD2. Germline trimming cut 5 bases from V and 5 bases from J; bases unmatched to any gene: 16. Germline assignment: CDR1 SGHVS and CDR2 FQNEAQ. The CDR3 extends over 18 amino acids. CDR3 sequence reads: CASSPRRGGDQVNNEQFF. CDR3 in DNA: TGTGCCAGCAGCCCGCGGCGGGGGGGCGATCAAGTAAACAATGAGCAGTTCTTC.

The chain recombines TRBV3-1 (or the pseudogene TRBV3-2) with TRBJ2-6, with D maybe TRBD2 (6 bases). The germline V gene encodes CDR1 LGHDT and CDR2 YNNKEL (reference sequence). V was pared by 7 bases and J by 0 bases, with 28 bases between. CDR3 length: 21 amino acids. The DNA of the CDR3 is TGTGCCAGCACCACCTTTGATATAAACGGCTTGGAGGGCTCTGGGGCCAACGTCCTGACTTTC. It codes for CASTTFDINGLEGSGANVLTF.

The chain carries TRBV3-1 (or the pseudogene TRBV3-2) and TRBJ1-5; D remains ambiguous. Germline CDR1 and CDR2: LGHDT and YNNKEL (reference sequence). V lost 1 base and J lost 10, with 11 bases in between. This CDR3 contains 13 residues. This CDR3 reads CASSQGRASPQHF. CDR3 nucleotides: TGTGCCAGCAGCCAAGGGCGGGCATCCCCCCAGCATTTT.

The chain recombines TRBV3-1 (or the pseudogene TRBV3-2) with TRBJ2-3, with TRBD2 matching 11 bases. The CDR3 totals 16 residues. The V gene end was trimmed by 0 bases and the J gene end by 4 bases; junction bases not matched to a gene: 3. Looked up from germline, CDR1 is LGHDT and CDR2 is YNNKEL (reference sequence). Here the CDR3 reads CASSQDLGLAADTQYF. CDR3 coding DNA: TGTGCCAGCAGCCAAGACTTGGGACTAGCGGCAGATACGCAGTATTTT.

This clone was recorded many times. The chain has TRBV4-1 and TRBJ2-1, with 10 positions matching TRBD2. Germline CDR1 MGHRA, CDR2 YSYEKL. V was pared by 1 base and J by 6 bases, with 6 bases of the junction left unmatched. The CDR3 contains 16 residues. The CDR3 DNA reads TGCGCCAGCAGCCAAGTGGGGACTAGCGAAATCAATGAGCAGTTCTTC. Protein product: CASSQVGTSEINEQFF.

The rearrangement joins TRBV11-2 to TRBJ2-1; the D is unclear. In germline, CDR1 is SGHAT, CDR2 FQNNGV. The CDR3 is 14 amino acids. V was clipped by 1 base and J by 4 bases, with 8 bases between them. The CDR3 spells CASSLASVYNEQFF. The CDR3, as DNA: TGTGCCAGCAGCTTAGCTTCTGTTTACAATGAGCAGTTCTTC.

J is TRBJ2-2 and V is TRBV24-1, with a tentative D call TRBD1 (6 bases). V lost 4 bases to trimming and J lost 5 bases, with 7 bases between them. The length of the CDR3 is 13 residues. The germline CDR1 and CDR2 sequences are KGHDR and SFDVKD. DNA for the CDR3: TGTGCCACCAGTGAAGGGGGTACCGGGGAGCTGTTTTTT. It translates to CATSEGGTGELFF.

The chain combines TRBV18 with TRBJ2-7, with 10 bases identical to TRBD1. Germline V lookup: CDR1 KGHSH, CDR2 LQKENI. This CDR3 is 17 amino acids long. J lost 0 bases, V lost 4 bases, and 9 bases had no gene match. CDR3: CASSLGTGALSSYEQYF. The CDR3 DNA reads as TGTGCCAGCTCACTCGGGACAGGGGCTTTAAGCTCCTACGAGCAGTACTTC.

The V and J genes are TRBV5-1 and TRBJ2-7, with 7 bases lining up with TRBD2. From germline, CDR1 is SGHRS and CDR2 YFSETQ. V shed 4 bases, J shed 3 bases, and the junction held 7 bases outside the gene matches. The CDR3 is made up of 14 amino acids. The DNA of the CDR3 is TGCGCCAGCAGCCCCTTGACTAGCAGCTACGAGCAGTACTTC. It translates to CASSPLTSSYEQYF.

The chain carries TRBV6-2 or TRBV6-3 and TRBJ1-4; 12 bases are shared with TRBD1. The CDR3 is made up of 17 amino acids. Germline CDR1 is MNHEY and CDR2 is SVGEGT. The V gene end was trimmed by 6 bases and the J gene end by 3 bases; junction bases not matched to a gene: 8. The CDR3 coding sequence is TGTGCCAGCAGCCCTAGGGACAGGGGGCGGGCTAATGAAAAACTGTTTTTT. It yields the protein CASSPRDRGRANEKLFF.

V gene TRBV7-9 combines with J gene TRBJ1-4; a possible D gene is TRBD1 (6 bases). V lost 6 bases and J lost 6, with 14 bases in between. The germline gives CDR1 SEHNR, CDR2 FQNEAQ (reference sequence). This CDR3 comprises 14 residues. This CDR3 reads CASRQTGSDEKLFF. The CDR3, as DNA: TGTGCCAGCAGACAAACAGGGTCGGATGAAAAACTGTTTTTT.

The CDR3 sequence is CASSQFDQGAVTDTQYF. In DNA, the CDR3 is TGTGCCAGCTCACAATTCGACCAAGGGGCAGTCACAGATACGCAGTATTTT. V gene TRBV18 combines with J gene TRBJ2-3, with a tentative D call TRBD1 (5 bases). This CDR3 is 17 amino acids long. The V and J ends lost 4 bases and 2 bases respectively, with 19 bases between them. Germline V gene data show CDR1 as KGHSH and CDR2 as LQKENI.